This passage covers 12 T cell receptor beta chains from one sample sequenced in a study of chemoradiotherapy in HPV16-positive cancers. Data came from immunoSEQ multiplex PCR; TCRdb stores just in-frame clones and leaves some out. The data hold around 990 clones, with about 82% observed a single time. Sequenced material: tumor tissue, taken from a patient who underwent chemoradiotherapy. The receptors stem from a human donor with HPV-associated anogenital cancer.

The gene calls are TRBV2 and TRBJ1-6, with 7 bases aligning to TRBD1. This CDR3 contains 14 residues. V dropped 8 bases and J dropped 5; count of bases not matched to a gene: 6. Germline loops: CDR1 SNHLY, CDR2 FYNNEI. The CDR3 protein is CASQKGADNSPLHF. The DNA for the CDR3 is TGTGCCAGCCAAAAGGGGGCAGATAATTCACCCCTCCACTTT.

The V gene is TRBV19, the J gene TRBJ1-1; TRBD1 might be the D (6 bases). Trimming cost V 7 bases and J 4 bases, with 16 bases left between them. Germline-derived CDR1 and CDR2 are LNHDA and SQIVND (reference sequence). CDR3 length: 14 amino acids. Written as DNA, the CDR3 is TGTGCCAGTATTAACCGGGACATGGTCACTGAAGCTTTCTTT. Translation: CASINRDMVTEAFF.

In regard to this clone: The germline gene is not matched at one end of the junction; a read error may be the cause. The rearrangement uses TRBV29-1 and TRBJ2-2; no clear D. The CDR3 has 13 residues. Germline V gene sequence: CDR1 SQVTM, CDR2 ANQGSEA. The CDR3 region is CSAELSYGGELFF. CDR3 DNA: TGCAGCGCTGAACTCTCCTACGGCGGGGAGCTGTTTTTT.

CDR3 nucleotide sequence: TGTGCCAGCAGCCGAGCACCGGGACACCAAGAGACCCAGTACTTC. Translated: CASSRAPGHQETQYF. The gene calls are TRBV11-3 and TRBJ2-5; D may match TRBD1 or TRBD2 (5 bases each). The CDR3 is made up of 15 amino acids. Germline-derived CDR1 and CDR2 are SGHNT and YENEEA. Trimming took off 5 bases at V and 0 bases at J, with 13 bases between the two ends.

The chain couples TRBV28 to TRBJ2-3; 8 positions agree with TRBD1. Per the germline V gene, CDR1 is MDHEN and CDR2 is SYDVKM. The CDR3 sequence is 16 residues long. With 4 bases clipped from V and 2 bases from J, the junction kept 8 bases outside the gene matches. CDR3 sequence (DNA): TGTGCCAGCAGTTCCAGCCGGGACAGGATCACAGATACGCAGTATTTT. This encodes CASSSSRDRITDTQYF.

The genes are TRBV7-8 and TRBJ1-2, with 7 nucleotides matching TRBD1. The CDR3 length is 16 residues. Germline assignment: CDR1 SGHVS and CDR2 FQNEAQ. V gave up 1 base and J gave up 5 bases; unmatched junction bases: 10. The CDR3 DNA follows: TGTGCCAGCAGCTTAGGGAACAGACAGGGCGTTTATGGCTACACCTTC. Translating gives CASSLGNRQGVYGYTF. Filled out from reference TRBV7-8 and TRBJ1-2, the complete variable domain reads GAGVSQSPRYKVAKRGQDVALRCDPISGHVSLFWYQQALGQGPEFLTYFQNEAQLDKSGLPSDRFFAERPEGSVSTLKIQRTQQEDSAVYLCASSLGNRQGVYGYTFGSGTRLTVV.

The rearrangement links TRBV5-1 to TRBJ2-3, with 7 bases fitting TRBD1. Germline V gene lookup returns CDR1 SGHRS and CDR2 YFSETQ. V gave up 4 bases and J gave up 2 bases; unmatched junction bases: 7. CDR3 length equals 15 residues. CDR3 loop: CASSADRVDTDTQYF. CDR3 in DNA: TGCGCCAGCAGCGCCGACAGGGTCGACACAGATACGCAGTATTTT. Full variable domain (outside the CDR3, taken from reference TRBV5-1 and TRBJ2-3): KAGVTQTPRYLIKTRGQQVTLSCSPISGHRSVSWYQQTPGQGLQFLFEYFSETQRNKGNFPGRFSGRQFSNSRSEMNVSTLELGDSALYLCASSADRVDTDTQYFGPGTRLTVL.

The chain is built from TRBV4-1 and TRBJ1-1; D remains unclear. The CDR3 spans 18 residues. CDR1 is MGHRA and CDR2 is YSYEKL in the germline V gene. Trimming took 3 bases from V and 3 from J, leaving 23 bases between them. The CDR3 loop reads CASSHDLWWQISDTEAFF. CDR3 in DNA: TGCGCCAGCAGCCACGATCTATGGTGGCAAATCAGCGACACTGAAGCTTTCTTT.

The chain combines TRBV6-1 with TRBJ2-7, with 12 bases that match TRBD2. Germline CDR1 MNHNS, CDR2 SASEGT. J gave up 0 bases and V 3 bases, and 0 bases lay outside the gene matches. The CDR3 sequence is 15 residues long. The CDR3 spells CASSEGLAGSYEQYF. The DNA of the CDR3 is TGTGCCAGCAGTGAGGGACTAGCGGGCTCCTACGAGCAGTACTTC.

This clone was recorded a few times. The V gene is TRBV6-1, the J gene TRBJ1-1; D unresolved. The CDR3 length is 14 residues. Germline V CDR1 and CDR2: MNHNS, SASEGT. Between the trimmed V and J ends, which lost 2 bases and 1 base, there was a span of 8 bases. CDR3 DNA: TGTGCCAGCAGTGAAATGGAGGGGAACACTGAAGCTTTCTTT. Amino acids: CASSEMEGNTEAFF.

The V call is TRBV30, the J call TRBJ1-1; maybe TRBD1 (6 bases). The CDR3 has 14 residues. Germline CDR1 reads GTSNPN; CDR2 reads SVGIG (reference sequence). V was trimmed by 4 bases and J by 0 bases, leaving 12 bases between them. The CDR3 nucleotides are TGTGCCTGGAATGGGGGGCAGGTGAACACTGAAGCTTTCTTT. Residues: CAWNGGQVNTEAFF.

V and J are TRBV2 and TRBJ2-2; D not resolved. CDR3 size: 15 residues. Germline CDR1 is SNHLY and CDR2 is FYNNEI. Trimming left V 3 bases short and J 0 bases short, with 8 bases between. The CDR3 spells CASSDRGANTGELFF. The CDR3 nucleotides are TGTGCCAGCAGTGACCGCGGAGCGAACACCGGGGAGCTGTTTTTT. The full variable domain, with the rest looked up from reference TRBV2 and TRBJ2-2, is EPEVTQTPSHQVTQMGQEVILRCVPISNHLYFYWYRQILGQKVEFLVSFYNNEISEKSEIFDDQFSVERPDGSNFTLKIRSTKLEDSAMYFCASSDRGANTGELFFGEGSRLTVL.